One sample yielded the 31 T cell receptor beta chains listed below, sequenced in a study of T cell repertoires in aging, cancer and after chemotherapy. TCR beta rearrangements were amplified from peripheral blood genomic DNA. A mixed TRB-A/B primer pool amplified rearranged TRB by multiplex touch-down PCR. One entry per CDR3 protein, called by TCRdb with MiXCR from the multiplex PCR reads. This table holds approximately 4,900 distinct CDR3 sequences, under 25% found once. The sample was blood. The receptors stem from a human donor in good health. The donor label of this sample is uncertain.

By share, this clonotype ranks as medium-sized. J is TRBJ1-1 and V is TRBV15; 9 bases match TRBD1. After removal of 5 bases from V and 0 bases from J, the junction contained 10 bases not matched to a gene. The CDR3 has 17 residues. In germline, CDR1 is LNHNV, CDR2 YYDKDF (reference sequence). CDR3 nucleotide sequence: TGTGCCACCAGCCTACGGGACAGGGACAGGATGAACACTGAAGCTTTCTTT. This encodes CATSLRDRDRMNTEAFF. Using reference TRBV15 and TRBJ1-1 for the parts outside the CDR3, the full variable domain is DAMVIQNPRYQVTQFGKPVTLSCSQTLNHNVMYWYQQKSSQAPKLLFHYYDKDFNNEADTPDNFQSRRPNTSFCFLDIRSPGLGDTAMYLCATSLRDRDRMNTEAFFGQGTRLTVV.

This clonotype was counted only a few times. CDR3 bases: TGCGCCAGCAGTGAATCCGGGCCGCAGTACTTC. Translation gives CASSESGPQYF. The chain recombines TRBV10-1 with TRBJ2-7; D uncertain. The germline CDR1 and CDR2 sequences are WNHNN and SYGVQD (reference sequence). V shed 3 bases and J shed 9 bases, with 9 bases lying between them. This CDR3 is built from 11 residues.

This clonotype was recorded a few times. The V call is TRBV10-3, the J call TRBJ1-2; 8 bases are a match to TRBD1. The trim removed 0 bases at V and 3 bases at J, leaving 3 bases unmatched. CDR3 length: 15 residues. Germline CDR1 is ENHRY and CDR2 is SYGVKD. The CDR3 DNA reads as TGTGCCATCAGTGAGTCGACAGGGGCCCACTATGGCTACACCTTC. Amino acid sequence: CAISESTGAHYGYTF.

This clonotype was seen a handful of times. This sequence joins TRBV30 and TRBJ2-3; D not resolved. V dropped 0 bases and J dropped 4 bases, with 5 bases sitting between them. The CDR3 length is 12 residues. In germline, CDR1 is GTSNPN, CDR2 SVGIG (reference sequence). This CDR3 is CAWSVRADTQYF. DNA for the CDR3: TGTGCCTGGAGTGTACGGGCAGATACGCAGTATTTT.

By share of the sample, this clonotype is medium-sized (0.01 to 0.1%). The V and J genes are TRBV10-3 and TRBJ2-1; 13 bases line up with TRBD2. Germline assignment: CDR1 ENHRY and CDR2 SYGVKD. There are 20 residues in the CDR3. V lost 7 bases, J lost 0 bases, and 15 bases stayed unmatched. The CDR3 protein is CAITDLGTSGTFTSYNEQFF. The CDR3 region has the DNA TGTGCCATCACCGACCTTGGGACTAGCGGGACCTTTACCTCCTACAATGAGCAGTTCTTC.

By its share, this clonotype is medium-sized. J is TRBJ2-3 and V is TRBV6-1; D might be TRBD2 (6 bases). This CDR3 region has 13 residues. Germline loops: CDR1 MNHNS, CDR2 SASEGT. Trimming removed 8 bases at V and 3 bases at J, with 12 bases between. Written as DNA, the CDR3 is TGTGCCAGCGGCCGGGACTTAACAGATACGCAGTATTTT. Translating gives CASGRDLTDTQYF.

This clonotype was recorded a few times. The chain combines TRBV11-2 with TRBJ2-2; D not certain. Germline-derived CDR1 and CDR2 are SGHAT and FQNNGV. V was cut by 1 base and J by 3 bases, with 9 bases left in between. The CDR3 spans 15 residues. CDR3 region: CASSLALSDTGELFF. Written as DNA, the CDR3 is TGTGCCAGCAGCTTAGCCCTCTCGGACACCGGGGAGCTGTTTTTT.

This clonotype was recorded a few times. The V and J genes are TRBV10-3 and TRBJ1-5; a possible D gene is TRBD1 (5 bases). The V end lost 3 bases, the J end lost 2 bases, and 14 bases lay between the germline ends. The CDR3 is made up of 16 amino acids. Germline assignment: CDR1 ENHRY and CDR2 SYGVKD. The CDR3 region is CAISDTQGKGNQPQHF. CDR3 bases: TGTGCCATCAGTGATACGCAGGGAAAGGGCAATCAGCCCCAGCATTTT.

The chain carries TRBV12-3 or TRBV12-4 and TRBJ1-4, with TRBD1 identical over 10 bases. Trimming cost V 6 bases and J 7 bases; bases outside gene matches: 5. The CDR3 runs 14 residues. The CDR3 sequence is CASRPGTGVEKLFF. DNA for the CDR3: TGTGCCAGCAGGCCCGGGACAGGGGTTGAAAAACTGTTTTTT.

This clonotype is deemed medium-sized. The chain recombines TRBV6-1 with TRBJ2-2; D is undetermined. Trimming removed 8 bases from V and 1 base from J, with 8 bases in between. The CDR3 runs 13 residues. The germline V gene has CDR1 MNHNS and CDR2 SASEGT. CDR3: CASPYENTGELFF. CDR3 coding DNA: TGTGCCAGCCCTTATGAGAACACCGGGGAGCTGTTTTTT.

Within the sample, this clonotype is medium-sized. V is TRBV6-1 and J is TRBJ2-3; D is undetermined. The germline CDR1 and CDR2 sequences are MNHNS and SASEGT. Trimming took off 8 bases at V and 6 bases at J, with 12 bases between the two ends. This CDR3 spans 12 amino acids. DNA of the CDR3: TGTGCCAGCTGTAGGGATCGGGATACGCAGTATTTT. Amino acid sequence: CASCRDRDTQYF.

By share, this clonotype counts as medium-sized (0.01 to 0.1%). The V gene is TRBV6-4, the J gene TRBJ2-3; a weak D match, TRBD2 (6 bases). V dropped 5 bases and J dropped 6 bases, with 12 bases sitting between them. In germline, CDR1 is MRHNA, CDR2 SNTAGT. CDR3 length equals 13 residues. The CDR3 coding sequence is TGTGCCAGCAGTCTTATGGAGGGGGATACGCAGTATTTT. Protein sequence: CASSLMEGDTQYF.

This clonotype has only a few counts. The rearrangement uses TRBV7-2 and TRBJ2-1, with TRBD2 matching 9 bases. Germline loops: CDR1 SGHTA, CDR2 FQGNSA. CDR3 length: 14 residues. V lost 6 bases to trimming and J lost 6 bases; unmatched junction nucleotides: 6. The chain's CDR3 is CASSLASGTNEQFF. Written as DNA, the CDR3 is TGTGCCAGCAGTTTGGCTAGCGGGACCAATGAGCAGTTCTTC.

This clonotype is judged medium-sized (0.01 to 0.1%). V is TRBV5-1 and J is TRBJ2-1, with 10 nucleotides matching TRBD2. The junction had 8 bases not matched to a gene; V was cut back by 0 bases and J by 8 bases. Germline CDR1 reads SGHRS; CDR2 reads YFSETQ. CDR3 length equals 16 residues. CDR3 bases: TGCGCCAGCAGCTTGGTCCCTAGCGGGGGCCCGGATGAGCAGTTCTTC. Translation: CASSLVPSGGPDEQFF.

In its sample, this clonotype is medium-sized. The genes are TRBV6-2 or TRBV6-3 and TRBJ2-2; 14 bases line up with TRBD2. Germline V gene lookup returns CDR1 MNHEY and CDR2 SVGEGT. The CDR3 length is 17 residues. The V gene end was trimmed by 7 bases and the J gene end by 7 bases; junction bases not matched to a gene: 11. The CDR3 sequence is CASKNRGTSGGYGELFF. The CDR3 DNA reads as TGTGCCAGCAAGAACCGAGGGACTAGCGGGGGTTACGGGGAGCTGTTTTTT.

The rearrangement uses TRBV12-5 and TRBJ2-1, with 9 positions matching TRBD2. The germline CDR1 and CDR2 sequences are LGHNT and FRNRAP. The ends lost 4 bases at V and 3 bases at J; junction bases unmatched: 7. This CDR3 is built from 16 residues. CDR3 amino acids: CASGSWTSENYNEQFF. CDR3 nucleotides: TGTGCTAGTGGTTCTTGGACTAGCGAGAACTACAATGAGCAGTTCTTC.

The chain has TRBV5-5 and TRBJ1-3; possible D gene TRBD1, 6 bases. This CDR3 region has 16 residues. CDR1 is SGHKS and CDR2 is YYEKEE in the germline V gene (reference sequence). The V end lost 1 base, the J end lost 0 bases, and 11 bases lay between the germline ends. The CDR3 is CASSLFGTNSGNTIYF. The CDR3 nucleotides read TGTGCCAGCAGCTTGTTCGGGACAAACTCTGGAAACACCATATATTTT.

This clonotype qualifies as medium-sized. The V and J genes are TRBV13 and TRBJ2-4; possibly TRBD1 for D (6 bases). The V and J ends lost 4 bases and 1 base respectively, with 14 bases between them. The CDR3 is 16 amino acids. Germline CDR1 PRHDT, CDR2 FYEKMQ (reference sequence). The CDR3 spells CASSSVQGVAKNIQYF. CDR3 sequence (DNA): TGTGCCAGCAGCTCGGTACAGGGAGTTGCCAAAAACATTCAGTACTTC.

V gene TRBV20-1 combines with J gene TRBJ2-3, with 9 positions matching TRBD2. The junction had 8 bases not matched to a gene; V was cut back by 0 bases and J by 4 bases. Germline CDR1 reads DFQATT; CDR2 reads SNEGSKA (reference sequence). CDR3 length: 16 amino acids. The CDR3 region is CSARDPSGTSPDTQYF. The DNA for the CDR3 is TGCAGTGCTAGAGACCCTAGCGGGACGTCACCAGATACGCAGTATTTT.

By share, this clonotype ranks as medium-sized. The chain combines TRBV15 with TRBJ2-3, with D hard to call. This CDR3 region has 14 residues. From germline, CDR1 is LNHNV and CDR2 YYDKDF (reference sequence). Trimming left V 3 bases short and J 4 bases short, with 11 bases between. DNA of the CDR3: TGTGCCACCAGCAGCGGTCGGGCCCCAGATACGCAGTATTTT. This encodes CATSSGRAPDTQYF.

This clonotype is medium-sized within its sample. The rearrangement links TRBV6-2 or TRBV6-3 to TRBJ2-4, with D perhaps being TRBD1 or TRBD2 (5 bases each). Germline CDR1 reads MNHEY; CDR2 reads SVGEGT. The CDR3 totals 15 residues. The ends were cut back, 8 bases at V and 0 bases at J, with 14 bases in the middle. The CDR3 here is CASAGASLAKNIQYF. Written as DNA, the CDR3 is TGTGCCAGCGCCGGGGCTAGCCTAGCCAAAAACATTCAGTACTTC.

By proportion, this clonotype is medium-sized. The V gene is TRBV6-5, the J gene TRBJ2-1; 7 bases match TRBD2. The germline CDR1 and CDR2 sequences are MNHEY and SVGAGI. The CDR3 extends over 15 amino acids. V shed 2 bases, J shed 6 bases, and the junction held 7 bases outside the gene matches. CDR3 region: CASSYGAGVSNEQFF. The CDR3 DNA is TGTGCCAGCAGTTACGGGGCGGGAGTAAGCAATGAGCAGTTCTTC.

The chain carries TRBV10-1 and TRBJ2-7; D may be TRBD1 (6 bases). CDR1 WNHNN and CDR2 SYGVQD come from the germline V gene (reference sequence). V lost 4 bases and J lost 5, with 24 bases in between. This CDR3 region has 17 residues. The CDR3 loop is CASSGPPYREGAHEQYF. CDR3 DNA: TGCGCCAGCAGTGGTCCCCCCTACAGGGAAGGAGCTCACGAGCAGTACTTC.

This clonotype ranks as medium-sized. This chain links TRBV6-2 or TRBV6-3 with TRBJ1-2; TRBD1 might be the D (5 bases). The CDR3 loop spans 14 amino acids. Germline V gene sequence: CDR1 MNHEY, CDR2 SVGEGT. Trimming left V 10 bases short and J 2 bases short, with 17 bases between. The DNA for the CDR3 is TGTGCCACCGAATTCGGGGGGGACAACTATGGCTACACCTTC. Translated: CATEFGGDNYGYTF.

By share of the sample, this clonotype is medium-sized. The chain uses TRBV6-5 and TRBJ2-1; D is unresolved. Trimming took off 7 bases at V and 9 bases at J, with 25 bases between the two ends. CDR1 and CDR2 (germline): MNHEY, SVGAGI. The CDR3 spans 16 residues. CDR3 DNA sequence: TGTGCCAGCACTCTTACGATTGGAACTTCTGGCGGTGAGCAGTTCTTC. Encoded protein: CASTLTIGTSGGEQFF.

By share, this clonotype ranks as medium-sized. CDR3 in amino acids: CASSFAYEQYF. CDR3 sequence (DNA): TGTGCCAGCAGCTTCGCTTACGAGCAGTACTTC. The chain couples TRBV5-6 to TRBJ2-7; D gene unclear. CDR3 length: 11 residues. Germline lookup yields CDR1 SGHDT and CDR2 YYEEEE. The V gene lost 2 bases and the J gene lost 4 bases, with 4 bases spanning the gap. The full variable domain, completed using reference TRBV5-6 and TRBJ2-7, is DAGVTQSPTHLIKTRGQQVTLRCSPKSGHDTVSWYQQALGQGPQFIFQYYEEEERQRGNFPDRFSGHQFPNYSSELNVNALLLGDSALYLCASSFAYEQYFGPGTRLTVT.

This chain links TRBV20-1 with TRBJ1-1; 7 nucleotides agree with TRBD1. The V gene end was trimmed by 6 bases and the J gene end by 1 base; junction bases not matched to a gene: 17. Germline loops: CDR1 DFQATT, CDR2 SNEGSKA (reference sequence). The CDR3 spans 17 residues. The CDR3 DNA reads as TGCAGTGCGGGGAGGGGGCGAGGGGCCACAACGAACACTGAAGCTTTCTTT. As protein: CSAGRGRGATTNTEAFF.

The DNA for the CDR3 is TGTGCCAGTAGGGCTAGCGGGAGCTCCTACAATGAGCAGTTCTTC. Translated, it gives CASRASGSSYNEQFF. The chain carries TRBV19 and TRBJ2-1; 10 positions agree with TRBD2. In germline, CDR1 is LNHDA, CDR2 SQIVND (reference sequence). Trimming at V came to 6 bases and at J to 0 bases, leaving 2 bases not matched to a gene. CDR3 size: 15 residues.

In this sample, this clonotype is medium-sized. The rearrangement joins TRBV19 to TRBJ1-5, with D tentatively TRBD1 (5 bases). V was clipped by 2 bases and J by 2 bases, with 7 bases between them. This CDR3 has 14 residues. Germline V gene data show CDR1 as LNHDA and CDR2 as SQIVND (reference sequence). CDR3 DNA sequence: TGTGCCAGTAGTATAAGGGGTGGCAATCAGCCCCAGCATTTT. Translated, it gives CASSIRGGNQPQHF.

V is TRBV9 and J is TRBJ2-7, with unresolved D. This CDR3 region has 13 residues. Germline CDR1 and CDR2: SGDLS and YYNGEE. The V gene lost 0 bases and the J gene lost 5 bases, with 9 bases spanning the gap. The chain's CDR3 is CASSVVGWDEQYF. In DNA, the CDR3 is TGTGCCAGCAGCGTAGTCGGTTGGGACGAGCAGTACTTC.

This clonotype was picked up a small number of times. This rearrangement joins TRBV7-9 to TRBJ2-2; 7 bases are a match to TRBD1. The junction had 16 bases not matched to a gene; V was cut back by 5 bases and J by 1 base. This CDR3 comprises 19 residues. Germline assignment: CDR1 SEHNR and CDR2 FQNEAQ (reference sequence). The DNA of the CDR3 is TGTGCCAGCAGCCCTGATTACGGACAGGCCGGTTGGAACACCGGGGAGCTGTTTTTT. Amino acids: CASSPDYGQAGWNTGELFF.